This TCR beta chain comes out of a study of T cells in Graves' hyperthyroidism and ophthalmopathy. Active moderate-to-severe ophthalmopathy, Clinical Activity Score at least 3, NOSPECS at least 4, under 3 months' duration. Patients with uncontrolled infections, other autoimmune diseases, pregnancy or lactation were excluded. CDR1 is MDHEN, CDR2 SYDVKM, per germline. The V gene lost 3 bases and the J gene lost 6 bases, with 8 bases spanning the gap. The CDR3 runs 12 residues. This clonotype was recorded many times. RNA transcripts yielded amplified TCR beta CDR3 regions. The primer set for the first-round RT-PCR of the TCR CDR3 was HTBI. TCRdb used MiXCR to reprocess the multiplex PCR reads, holding one entry per CDR3 protein. The sample yields hundreds of thousands of distinct CDR3 sequences, less than 25% seen once.

Sequences were obtained from blood. The rearrangement links TRBV28 to TRBJ1-1; no clear D gene. The receptor was isolated from a young man with Graves' ophthalmopathy. DNA of the CDR3: TGTGCCAGCAGTTTTAGTGGAGCTGAAGCTTTCTTT. This translates into CASSFSGAEAFF.